A single sample gave rise to the 20 T cell receptor beta chains below, sequenced in a study of CD8+ T cells in alopecia areata. Markers including CD4, CD8alpha, NKG2D and NKG2ACE guided sorting of pooled cutaneous lymph node cells. After isolation, RNA underwent reverse transcription to generate cDNA as the sequencing template. Some clones are missing from TCRdb's copy, which holds only in-frame ones; the method was immunoSEQ multiplex PCR. Listed for the sample are 200,000 to 300,000 clones, none seen a single time. The sequenced material came from CD4+ T cells sorted from a lymph node. The receptors come from a C3H/HeJ mouse with alopecia areata. The strain's MHC haplotype is H2-k.

This clone was detected a few times. The germline and genes are mouse ones. The read stops 3 residues short of the end of the CDR3; the missing end is completed from the germline J gene. The chain joins TRBV13-1 to TRBJ1-6, with 7 bases aligning to TRBD1. TRBJ1-6 is filed as an ORF, its function uncertain. Unmatched junction bases numbered 4, after V lost 4 bases and J lost 6 bases. CDR1 is NSHNY and CDR2 is SYGAGN in the germline V gene. The CDR3 sequence is 14 residues long. CDR3 residues: CASSTGTVNSPLYF. CDR3 DNA (partial): TGTGCCAGCAGTACCGGGACAGTTAATTCGCCC.

For this clone: Gene names refer to mouse genes. Read data end 4 residues before the CDR3 end; the end is taken from the germline J gene. The chain has TRBV19 and TRBJ2-5, with 8 bases that match TRBD1. The CDR3 spans 16 residues. Trimming at V came to 1 base and at J to 0 bases, leaving 4 bases not matched to a gene. Germline V gives CDR1 FNHDT, CDR2 SITEND (reference sequence). The CDR3 DNA, read in part, is TGTGCCAGCAGTATACCAGGGGGCCCTAACCAAGAC. Translated, it gives CASSIPGGPNQD. The complete CDR3 reads CASSIPGGPNQDTQYF.

This clone showed up just a few times. The gene names here belong to mouse. The CDR3 extends 3 residues past the end of the read, so its final part is completed from the germline J gene. The chain combines TRBV5 with TRBJ1-6, with a possible D match to TRBD1 (6 bases). TRBJ1-6 is assigned to the ORF class and has an uncertain function. CDR1 LGHNA and CDR2 YNLKQL come from the germline V gene (reference sequence). The CDR3 has 15 residues. V lost 1 base and J 2 bases, leaving 6 bases between the germline ends. The CDR3 loop is CASSQGTAYNSPLYF. Partial CDR3 DNA: TGTGCCAGCAGCCAAGGGACAGCCTATAATTCGCCC.

This clone was seen only a few times. The germline and genes are mouse ones. The CDR3 extends 3 residues past the end of the read, so its final part is completed from the germline J gene. The chain combines TRBV31 with TRBJ1-6; D is possibly TRBD1 (5 bases). TRBJ1-6 is filed as an ORF, its function uncertain. This CDR3 has 13 residues. Germline CDR1 GKSSPN, CDR2 SITVG. Trimming stripped 1 base from V and 5 bases from J, with 6 bases between. CDR3 DNA, as far as it was read: TGTGCCTGGAGTCCGACAGATAATTCGCCC. Translated: CAWSPTDNSP. The CDR3 in its entirety is CAWSPTDNSPLYF.

A few counts support this clone. Genes here carry mouse names. The missing CDR3 end, 4 residues past where the read stops, is filled in from the germline J gene. Distinct nucleotide sequences in the sample also encode this CDR3. The chain has TRBV13-3 and TRBJ2-7; a weak D match, TRBD2 (6 bases). With 2 bases removed from V and 3 bases from J, the gap between germline ends came to 9 bases. In germline, CDR1 is NNHDY, CDR2 SYVADS. The CDR3 sequence is 13 residues long. CDR3 sequence reads: CASSDWGHYEQYF. The sequenced CDR3 bases are TGTGCCAGCAGTGACTGGGGTCACTAT.

To note about this clone: The listed genes are named as in mouse. The sample holds other DNA sequences that translate to the same CDR3. CDR3 in amino acids: CAWTGTNTGQLYF. Partial CDR3 DNA: TGTGCCTGGACTGGCACAAACACCGGG. The V gene is TRBV31, the J gene TRBJ2-2; no clear D. The read ends 4 residues shy of where the CDR3 ends; the end is completed using the germline J gene. CDR1 is GKSSPN and CDR2 is SITVG in the germline V gene. V gave up 4 bases and J gave up 0 bases, with 6 bases separating them. The CDR3 sequence is 13 residues long.

This clone has just a few counts. Genes and germline are mouse. The CDR3 here is CASSQETGGFTGQLYF. CDR3 bases read: TGTGCCAGCAGCCAAGAGACTGGGGGGTTCACCGGG. The J gene is TRBJ2-2, the V gene TRBV5; 10 bases agree with TRBD2. The missing CDR3 end, 4 residues past where the read stops, is filled in from the germline J gene. With V trimmed by 0 bases and J by 4 bases, 2 bases remained unmatched. There are 16 residues in the CDR3. Germline assignment: CDR1 LGHNA and CDR2 YNLKQL (reference sequence).

A few counts support this clone. The germline and genes are mouse ones. The read ends 4 residues before the CDR3 terminus; that terminus is restored from the germline J gene. The genes are TRBV13-1 and TRBJ2-1; 8 bases align to TRBD2. Germline V gives CDR1 NSHNY, CDR2 SYGAGN. V dropped 2 bases and J dropped 3; count of bases not matched to a gene: 4. CDR3 length: 15 residues. The CDR3 bases that were read are TGTGCCAGCAGTGACTCGGGGGGGCGCTATGCT. Protein sequence: CASSDSGGRYA. The entire CDR3 is CASSDSGGRYAEQFF.

Worth noting for this clone: All gene names here are mouse names. Sequencing ends 4 residues short of the CDR3 end; the germline J gene provides the rest. This sequence joins TRBV13-1 and TRBJ2-2; 11 nucleotides agree with TRBD1. V dropped 3 bases and J dropped 4; count of bases not matched to a gene: 5. The germline V gene has CDR1 NSHNY and CDR2 SYGAGN. The CDR3 covers 16 residues. CDR3 in amino acids: CASSVGTGGGTGQLYF. The CDR3 bases that were read are TGTGCCAGCAGTGTCGGGACAGGGGGAGGCACCGGG.

This clone was counted between two and nine times. Mouse gene names and germline throughout. The read terminates 4 residues before the CDR3 end, so the remaining end is supplied by the germline J gene. Different DNA sequences within this sample yield the same CDR3. The J gene is TRBJ1-1, the V gene TRBV19, with 10 bases that match TRBD1. Germline assignment: CDR1 FNHDT and CDR2 SITEND (reference sequence). This CDR3 is 13 amino acids long. CDR3 loop: CASSPRDRGEVFF. Partial CDR3 DNA: TGTGCCAGCAGTCCCAGGGACAGGGGA.

On this clone: Gene names and germline match the mouse. The read comes to an end 4 residues before the CDR3 does, leaving the germline J gene to fill in the end. The genes are TRBV13-1 and TRBJ2-1; 10 positions match TRBD1. After removal of 0 bases from V and 5 bases from J, the junction contained 5 bases not matched to a gene. The CDR3 sequence is 16 residues long. Germline V gives CDR1 NSHNY, CDR2 SYGAGN. This chain's CDR3 is CASSDAGTGVDAEQFF. Incomplete CDR3 DNA: TGTGCCAGCAGTGATGCTGGGACAGGGGTGGATGCT.

This clone was found a few times. The genes and germline here are from mouse. The CDR3 reads CTCSADHRDTGQLYF. The part of the CDR3 DNA that was read is TGCACCTGCAGTGCAGATCACAGGGACACCGGG. The rearrangement uses TRBV1 and TRBJ2-2; the D gene is possibly TRBD1 (6 bases). The read ends 4 residues before the CDR3 terminus; that terminus is restored from the germline J gene. The V gene's germline CDR1 is NSQYPW and CDR2 LRSPGD (reference sequence). Trimming left V 0 bases short and J 3 bases short, with 8 bases between. The CDR3 contains 15 residues.

This clone occurred a few times. Gene names and germline match the mouse. The read comes to an end 4 residues before the CDR3 does, leaving the germline J gene to fill in the end. The same CDR3 arises from other DNA sequences in this sample as well. The V call is TRBV13-1, the J call TRBJ2-5, with TRBD2 matching over 7 bases. Per the germline V gene, CDR1 is NSHNY and CDR2 is SYGAGN. V shed 1 base, J shed 2 bases, and the junction held 1 base outside the gene matches. There are 14 residues in the CDR3. This CDR3 reads CASSDPGGQDTQYF. The part of the CDR3 DNA that was read is TGTGCCAGCAGTGATCCTGGGGGCCAAGAC.

Details on this clone: Genes here carry mouse names. The read finishes 4 residues shy of the CDR3 end, and the germline J gene is used to complete it. The V and J genes are TRBV1 and TRBJ2-5, with 14 nucleotides matching TRBD2. Germline V gene data show CDR1 as NSQYPW and CDR2 as LRSPGD (reference sequence). This CDR3 has 17 residues. The CDR3: CTCSAGGTGGARDTQYF. The covered CDR3 bases are TGCACCTGCAGTGCAGGCGGGACTGGGGGGGCGAGGGAC.

This clone was recorded at least ten times. The gene names here belong to mouse. The read ends 3 residues early relative to the CDR3; the germline J gene fills the gap. Other nucleotide sequences in the sample specify the same CDR3. This rearrangement joins TRBV14 to TRBJ1-6; the D gene is possibly TRBD1 (6 bases). TRBJ1-6 is an open reading frame, and its role is uncertain. The CDR3 covers 13 residues. Germline assignment: CDR1 SGHDT and CDR2 FRDEAV. V lost 4 bases and J lost 5, with 7 bases in between. CDR3 DNA, as far as it was read: TGTGCCAGCAGTCGGGACAATAATTCGCCC. Translation: CASSRDNNSP. The whole CDR3 region reads CASSRDNNSPLYF.

This clone was detected a few times. Mouse gene names and germline throughout. The CDR3 sequence: CASSDTGQNTGQLYF. The part of the CDR3 DNA that was read is TGTGCCAGCAGTGATACAGGACAGAACACCGGG. This chain joins TRBV13-3 and TRBJ2-2; D possibly corresponds to TRBD1 (6 bases). Read sequence stops 4 residues before the CDR3 end, and the germline J gene provides the missing end. Trimming took 1 base from V and 2 from J, leaving 9 bases between them. This CDR3 has 15 residues. Germline CDR1 reads NNHDY; CDR2 reads SYVADS.

A word on this clone: Gene names denote mouse genes. The read is 4 residues too short to cover the CDR3 end, so that end is filled in from the germline J gene. The J gene is TRBJ2-5, the V gene TRBV5; D not certain. This CDR3 has 15 residues. V lost 4 bases and J 0 bases, leaving 11 bases between the germline ends. Germline V lookup: CDR1 LGHNA, CDR2 YNLKQL (reference sequence). The CDR3 bases that were read are TGTGCCAGCAGCCTTCTCGACAATAACCAAGAC. Translation: CASSLLDNNQD. The whole CDR3 sequence reads CASSLLDNNQDTQYF.

With respect to this clone: With only one base between it and a far larger clone, this is likely a read error. Gene names refer to mouse genes. The observed sequence ends 3 residues before the CDR3 terminus, with the missing tail filled in from the germline J gene. The same CDR3 is also encoded by other DNA sequences in this sample. The V gene is TRBV19, the J gene TRBJ1-6; 7 bases are a match to TRBD1. TRBJ1-6 belongs to the ORF category, with a function that is uncertain. Germline V gene lookup returns CDR1 FNHDT and CDR2 SITEND (reference sequence). This CDR3 comprises 13 residues. Germline trimming cut 5 bases from V and 4 bases from J; bases unmatched to any gene: 0. CDR3 bases read: TGTGCCAGCAGGGACAGGTATAATTCGCCC. Encoded protein: CASRDRYNSP. In full, the CDR3 reads CASRDRYNSPLYF.

A word on this clone: Each gene name is a mouse one. The CDR3 end falls 4 residues outside the read, so it is completed with the germline J gene. The chain employs TRBV13-1 and TRBJ2-3; unclear D gene. This CDR3 has 15 amino acids. The ends were cut back, 0 bases at V and 2 bases at J, with 10 bases in the middle. In germline, CDR1 is NSHNY, CDR2 SYGAGN. CDR3 bases read: TGTGCCAGCAGTGATGCCCCAACTCCTGCAGAA. This codes for CASSDAPTPAE. The complete CDR3 sequence is CASSDAPTPAETLYF.

This clone was observed a handful of times. Gene names and germline match the mouse. Read sequence stops 4 residues before the CDR3 end, and the germline J gene provides the missing end. Other DNA sequences in the same sample also yield this CDR3. The chain couples TRBV19 to TRBJ2-2; 7 bases map to TRBD1. The germline CDR1 and CDR2 sequences are FNHDT and SITEND (reference sequence). The length of the CDR3 is 13 residues. With 5 bases clipped from V and 3 bases from J, the junction kept 1 base outside the gene matches. CDR3 amino acids: CASSQGDTGQLYF. Partial CDR3 DNA: TGTGCCAGCAGCCAGGGGGACACCGGG.